A single sample is the source of the 17 T cell receptor beta chains below, sequenced in a study of blood T cell repertoires in COVID-19. Measured with immunoSEQ multiplex PCR; TCRdb has only the in-frame clones, and not every one. The profile covers 95,000 to 100,000 clones, with 85% to 95% appearing a single time and about 5.7% taken by the ten largest. The sample was peripheral blood. These receptors were taken from a man aged 45 to 65 with active COVID-19.

CDR3: CSVAPMTGFNSEGEQFF. Here the CDR3 DNA reads TGCAGCGTTGCCCCTATGACAGGGTTTAATTCAGAGGGTGAGCAGTTCTTC. This sequence joins TRBV29-1 and TRBJ2-1; 7 bases are a match to TRBD1. With V trimmed by 4 bases and J by 9 bases, 21 bases remained unmatched. Germline V lookup: CDR1 SQVTM, CDR2 ANQGSEA. The CDR3 contains 17 residues.

CDR3 sequence: CASSPLYEQYF. As DNA, the CDR3 is TGTGCCAGCAGTCCTCTCTACGAGCAGTACTTC. The chain combines TRBV6-6 with TRBJ2-7; no clear D gene. The CDR3 contains 11 residues. Trimming took 5 bases from V and 3 from J, leaving 5 bases between them. CDR1 is MNHNY, CDR2 SVGAGI, per germline (reference sequence).

The chain carries TRBV5-1 and TRBJ2-7, with D possibly TRBD1 on 5 matching bases. The germline V gene has CDR1 SGHRS and CDR2 YFSETQ. V shed 0 bases and J shed 2 bases, with 15 bases lying between them. The CDR3 contains 16 residues. The CDR3 here is CASSLESSGLPYEQYF. Here the CDR3 DNA reads TGCGCCAGCAGCTTGGAATCGTCAGGGTTACCCTACGAGCAGTACTTC. Variable domain in full (rest from reference TRBV5-1 and TRBJ2-7): KAGVTQTPRYLIKTRGQQVTLSCSPISGHRSVSWYQQTPGQGLQFLFEYFSETQRNKGNFPGRFSGRQFSNSRSEMNVSTLELGDSALYLCASSLESSGLPYEQYFGPGTRLTVT.

The chain joins TRBV28 to TRBJ1-2; 10 bases are shared with TRBD1. V lost 5 bases and J lost 5; bases outside the gene matches: 5. Germline V CDR1 and CDR2: MDHEN, SYDVKM. The CDR3 contains 14 residues. CDR3 sequence: CASSLRQGAYGYTF. DNA for the CDR3: TGTGCCAGCAGTCTTCGACAGGGGGCATATGGCTACACCTTC.

The gene calls are TRBV3-1 (or the pseudogene TRBV3-2) and TRBJ1-2, with TRBD1 matching 7 bases. Germline assignment: CDR1 LGHDT and CDR2 YNNKEL (reference sequence). CDR3 length: 15 residues. With V trimmed by 4 bases and J by 5 bases, 10 bases remained unmatched. The CDR3 spells CASSPTQGKAYGYTF. CDR3 DNA: TGTGCCAGCAGCCCCACACAGGGGAAAGCTTATGGCTACACCTTC.

The chain is built from TRBV10-3 and TRBJ2-1; no clear D gene. V lost 0 bases, J lost 1 base, and 7 bases lay in between. The CDR3 sequence is 15 residues long. Germline CDR1 reads ENHRY; CDR2 reads SYGVKD. The CDR3 nucleotides are TGTGCCATCAGTGAGTCGAAGGAGTCCTACAATGAGCAGTTCTTC. Amino acid sequence: CAISESKESYNEQFF.

The V call is TRBV30, the J call TRBJ1-1, with 12 bases aligning to TRBD1. After removal of 3 bases from V and 3 bases from J, the junction contained 5 bases not matched to a gene. The V gene's germline CDR1 is GTSNPN and CDR2 SVGIG (reference sequence). This CDR3 is built from 15 residues. CDR3 DNA: TGTGCCTGGAGGGGACAGGGGGCTGGATACACTGAAGCTTTCTTT. It translates to CAWRGQGAGYTEAFF.

This clone was seen once. The V call is TRBV5-1, the J call TRBJ2-3; TRBD2 agrees at 8 bases. The V gene end was trimmed by 6 bases and the J gene end by 6 bases; junction bases not matched to a gene: 9. Germline V gene data show CDR1 as SGHRS and CDR2 as YFSETQ. The CDR3 covers 14 residues. CDR3 protein: CASKVRAGDDTQYF. The CDR3 DNA follows: TGCGCCAGCAAGGTGAGAGCGGGAGACGATACGCAGTATTTT.

The chain recombines TRBV5-6 with TRBJ2-5; 9 bases fit TRBD1. The CDR3 runs to 16 residues. Germline V gene data show CDR1 as SGHDT and CDR2 as YYEEEE. J lost 5 bases, V lost 0 bases, and 8 bases had no gene match. The CDR3 nucleotides read TGTGCCAGCAGCTTGGGGCCGGGACAGGGCCGGGAGACCCAGTACTTC. It specifies CASSLGPGQGRETQYF. Together with reference TRBV5-6 and TRBJ2-5, the CDR3 gives the full variable domain: DAGVTQSPTHLIKTRGQQVTLRCSPKSGHDTVSWYQQALGQGPQFIFQYYEEEERQRGNFPDRFSGHQFPNYSSELNVNALLLGDSALYLCASSLGPGQGRETQYFGPGTRLLVL.

The rearrangement uses TRBV28 and TRBJ1-6; tentative D call: TRBD1 (5 bases). The CDR3 consists of 14 residues. V was trimmed by 4 bases and J by 9 bases, leaving 13 bases between them. Germline V gene data show CDR1 as MDHEN and CDR2 as SYDVKM. The CDR3 DNA reads TGTGCCAGCAGTTCCAGCGGGAGGGGTTCACCCCTCCACTTT. Residues: CASSSSGRGSPLHF. The entire variable domain, with the rest obtained from reference TRBV28 and TRBJ1-6, is as follows: DVKVTQSSRYLVKRTGEKVFLECVQDMDHENMFWYRQDPGLGLRLIYFSYDVKMKEKGDIPEGYSVSREKKERFSLILESASTNQTSMYLCASSSSGRGSPLHFGNGTRLTVT.

The chain couples TRBV7-3 to TRBJ2-3; weak D call: TRBD2 (6 bases). V lost 1 base, J lost 2 bases, and 13 bases lay in between. The length of the CDR3 is 16 residues. Germline V CDR1 and CDR2: SGHTA, FQGTGA. The CDR3 sequence is CASSLNPGSVTDTQYF. The CDR3 region has the DNA TGTGCCAGCAGCTTAAATCCCGGGAGTGTCACAGATACGCAGTATTTT.

This sequence joins TRBV20-1 and TRBJ2-3; 12 bases line up with TRBD2. Per the germline V gene, CDR1 is DFQATT and CDR2 is SNEGSKA (reference sequence). V lost 3 bases and J lost 5; bases outside the gene matches: 6. The CDR3 extends over 15 amino acids. CDR3 in DNA: TGCAGTGCTAGTTTTCCGGGACTAGCGGGAGATACGCAGTATTTT. Its protein product is CSASFPGLAGDTQYF.

The chain links TRBV27 to TRBJ2-1, with a possible D match to TRBD1 (6 bases). V shed 3 bases and J shed 5 bases, with 11 bases lying between them. CDR1 and CDR2 (germline): MNHEY, SMNVEV (reference sequence). This CDR3 has 14 residues. The CDR3 sequence is CASSFLGGNNEQFF. DNA for the CDR3: TGTGCCAGCAGTTTTTTAGGGGGAAACAATGAGCAGTTCTTC.

The gene calls are TRBV9 and TRBJ1-5; weak D call: TRBD1 (6 bases). CDR1 is SGDLS and CDR2 is YYNGEE in the germline V gene. This CDR3 spans 15 amino acids. V shed 3 bases and J shed 4 bases, with 14 bases lying between them. The CDR3 spells CASSAVGQFNQPQHF. CDR3 nucleotide sequence: TGTGCCAGCAGCGCCGTTGGACAGTTTAATCAGCCCCAGCATTTT.

The chain joins TRBV2 to TRBJ2-3; 7 nucleotides line up with TRBD1. Losses at the gene ends were 7 bases for V and 1 base for J; bases not matched to a gene: 14. Germline V CDR1 and CDR2: SNHLY, FYNNEI. The CDR3 consists of 17 residues. CDR3 sequence: CASTGQYRFGGTDTQYF. As DNA, the CDR3 is TGTGCCAGCACGGGACAGTATCGTTTTGGGGGCACAGATACGCAGTATTTT.

This clone occurred once. The chain joins TRBV6-4 to TRBJ2-3; a possible D gene is TRBD2 (7 bases). The CDR3 length is 16 residues. The germline V gene has CDR1 MRHNA and CDR2 SNTAGT. V was shortened by 0 bases and J by 4 bases, with 14 bases between the two germline ends. Here the CDR3 DNA reads TGTGCCAGCAGTGACTCAGGGGGAGCGGGACCAGATACGCAGTATTTT. It specifies CASSDSGGAGPDTQYF.

The gene calls are TRBV20-1 and TRBJ1-4; D not resolved. Trimming pared 1 base from V and 8 bases from J, leaving 5 bases between. The CDR3 has 11 residues. From germline, CDR1 is DFQATT and CDR2 SNEGSKA (reference sequence). The CDR3 loop is CSARVREKLFF. The CDR3 DNA is TGCAGTGCTAGAGTGAGGGAAAAACTGTTTTTT.